The T cell receptor beta chain under discussion was sequenced for a study of shared clonotypes between healthy human individuals. The overall study: Each donor had three CD4 naive, three CD4 memory, two CD8 naive and one CD8 memory plate.

V lost 4 bases and J 1 base, leaving 8 bases between the germline ends. Germline values: CDR1 SGHTA, CDR2 FQGNSA. The CDR3 spans 13 residues. TCRdb's copy holds only in-frame clones and misses some; the assay was immunoSEQ multiplex PCR. This table holds millions of clones, more than 90% found once. Notes on this clone: Other DNA sequences in this sample translate to the same CDR3.

This clonotype was obtained from a man between 18 and 35 years old in good health. The gene calls are TRBV7-2 and TRBJ2-7; possible D gene TRBD2, 6 bases. Sequencing used naive CD4+ T cells sorted from blood. Subset specified: CD45RA+ positively selected. CDR3 nucleotides: TGTGCCAGCAGCTCTCGGGGGTCCTACGAGCAGTACTTC. This sequence encodes CASSSRGSYEQYF.